The clone carrying this T cell receptor beta chain was found once. Seattle-derived patients entered the study during active infection and were followed longitudinally. How the authors handled the data: Reference gene primer amplification gave estimated nucleated cell counts. The repertoire was sequenced with immunoSEQ multiplex PCR; TCRdb's copy has only in-frame clones and lacks some. V and J calls and clone size are those listed in that table; D and trimming were worked out from the DNA. This table has just over 150,000 clones, about 90% appearing once. The sample belongs to a study of blood T cell repertoires in COVID-19. At the level of the study: The cDNA or gDNA used as material had been derived from T cells, B-cell-depleted T cells, or PBMCs.

The CDR3 has 15 amino acids. Germline CDR1 and CDR2: SGHDT and YYEEEE. V lost 3 bases, J lost 2 bases, and 11 bases lay in between. Sequencing was done on a sample of peripheral blood. This clonotype was sampled from a man aged 30 to 39 with COVID-19, enrolled during active disease. V and J are TRBV5-6 and TRBJ1-4; possibly TRBD1 for D (5 bases). The CDR3: CASSSKGRTNEKLFF. In DNA form, the CDR3 reads TGTGCCAGCAGCTCCAAGGGGAGGACTAATGAAAAACTGTTTTTT.